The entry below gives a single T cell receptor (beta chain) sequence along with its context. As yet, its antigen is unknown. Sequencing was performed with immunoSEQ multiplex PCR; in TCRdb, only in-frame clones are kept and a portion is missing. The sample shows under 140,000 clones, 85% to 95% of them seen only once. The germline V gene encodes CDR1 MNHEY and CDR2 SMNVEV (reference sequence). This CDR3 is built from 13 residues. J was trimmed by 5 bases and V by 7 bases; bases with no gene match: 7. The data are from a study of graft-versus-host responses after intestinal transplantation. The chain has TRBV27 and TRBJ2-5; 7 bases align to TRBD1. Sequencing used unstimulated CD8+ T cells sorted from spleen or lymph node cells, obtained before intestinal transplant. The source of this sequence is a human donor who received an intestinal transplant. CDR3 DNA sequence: TGTGCCAGCAAAGAGGGGGCATGGGAGACCCAGTACTTC. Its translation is CASKEGAWETQYF.